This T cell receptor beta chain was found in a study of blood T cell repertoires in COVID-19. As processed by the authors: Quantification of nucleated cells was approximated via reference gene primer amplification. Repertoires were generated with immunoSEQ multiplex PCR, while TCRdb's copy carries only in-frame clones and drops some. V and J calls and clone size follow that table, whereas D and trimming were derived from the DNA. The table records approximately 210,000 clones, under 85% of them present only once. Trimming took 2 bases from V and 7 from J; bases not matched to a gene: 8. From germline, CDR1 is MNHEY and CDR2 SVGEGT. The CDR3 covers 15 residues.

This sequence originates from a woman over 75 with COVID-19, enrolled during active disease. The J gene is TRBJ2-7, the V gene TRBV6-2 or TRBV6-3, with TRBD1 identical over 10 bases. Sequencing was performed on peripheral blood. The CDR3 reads CASSYTRQGAGEQYF. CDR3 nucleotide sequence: TGTGCCAGCAGTTACACCCGACAGGGGGCGGGAGAGCAGTACTTC.